This is a list of T cell receptor beta chains from one sample in a study of shared clonotypes between healthy human individuals. Libraries were prepared by immunoSEQ multiplex PCR; TCRdb keeps only in-frame clonotypes and omits some of them. The sample carries 850,000 to 1,200,000 clones, around 74% recorded once. Sequencing was performed on memory CD4+ T cells sorted from blood. These receptors all stem from a young man in good health. CDR3s include the opening cysteine and the closing phenylalanine or tryptophan. Each record gives: V gene, J gene, D gene, clone size, CDR3 protein, CDR3 DNA. A D gene is named only where the DNA matches it firmly. Rows give clone size only sometimes, using once, few, many, or a class for an expanded clone.

V: TRBV18; J: TRBJ2-1; D: NA; size: once; CDR3: CASSKVNNEQFF; DNA: TGTGCCAGCTCTAAGGTGAACAATGAGCAGTTCTTC
V: TRBV4-1; J: TRBJ2-2; D: NA; size: few; CDR3: CASSQDGTGNTGELFF; DNA: TGCGCCAGCAGCCAAGATGGCACAGGGAACACCGGGGAGCTGTTTTTT
V: TRBV7-6; J: TRBJ2-5; D: TRBD2; size: NA; CDR3: CASSLRGGEETQYF; DNA: TGTGCCAGCAGCTTACGCGGGGGGGAAGAGACCCAGTACTTC
V: TRBV18; J: TRBJ2-3; D: NA; size: NA; CDR3: CASSPLTATDTQYF; DNA: TGTGCCAGCTCACCACTAACTGCCACAGATACGCAGTATTTT
V: TRBV7-9; J: TRBJ2-1; D: NA; size: NA; CDR3: CASSLIGGQFF; DNA: TGTGCCAGCAGCTTGATTGGGGGACAGTTCTTC
V: TRBV5-6; J: TRBJ1-2; D: NA; size: NA; CDR3: CASSLAQGSGYTF; DNA: TGTGCCAGCAGCTTGGCCCAGGGTAGTGGCTACACCTTC
V: TRBV19; J: TRBJ1-1; D: TRBD1; size: NA; CDR3: CASSREQGPRNTEAFF; DNA: TGTGCCAGTAGTAGAGAACAGGGGCCCAGGAACACTGAAGCTTTCTTT
V: TRBV4-1; J: TRBJ2-7; D: TRBD2; size: NA; CDR3: CASSQGGLAGAFYEQYF; DNA: TGCGCCAGCAGCCAAGGTGGACTAGCGGGGGCCTTCTACGAGCAGTACTTC
V: TRBV6-5; J: TRBJ1-2; D: TRBD1; size: once; CDR3: CASRQGGEGAHGYTF; DNA: TGTGCCAGCAGACAGGGGGGGGAGGGGGCTCATGGCTACACCTTC
V: TRBV21-1; J: TRBJ2-2; D: NA; size: NA; CDR3: CASSRGHANTGELFF; DNA: TGTGCCAGCAGCAGGGGACACGCGAACACCGGGGAGCTGTTTTTT
V: TRBV10-3; J: TRBJ2-7; D: TRBD2; size: NA; CDR3: CAINALADNEQYF; DNA: TGTGCCATCAATGCGCTAGCGGATAACGAGCAGTACTTC
V: TRBV7-6; J: TRBJ2-1; D: TRBD1; size: NA; CDR3: CASSPGQGRGSYNEQFF; DNA: TGTGCCAGCAGCCCAGGACAGGGAAGGGGCTCCTACAATGAGCAGTTCTTC
V: TRBV5-1; J: TRBJ1-2; D: NA; size: NA; CDR3: CASSYGFNYGYTF; DNA: TGCGCCAGCAGCTACGGGTTCAACTATGGCTACACCTTC
V: TRBV7-9; J: TRBJ2-6; D: NA; size: few; CDR3: CASSWARGSGANVLTF; DNA: TGTGCCAGCAGCTGGGCCCGAGGCTCTGGGGCCAACGTCCTGACTTTC
V: TRBV5-5; J: TRBJ1-1; D: NA; size: few; CDR3: CASSLGPTGTEAFF; DNA: TGTGCCAGCAGCCTGGGCCCGACGGGGACTGAAGCTTTCTTT
V: TRBV5-6; J: TRBJ1-5; D: NA; size: once; CDR3: CASSLGVNQPQHF; DNA: TGTGCCAGCAGCTTGGGGGTGAATCAGCCCCAGCATTTT
V: TRBV10-2; J: TRBJ2-2; D: NA; size: once; CDR3: CASLGIWNTGELFF; DNA: TGCGCCAGCCTGGGGATCTGGAACACCGGGGAGCTGTTTTTT
V: TRBV9; J: TRBJ2-7; D: NA; size: once; CDR3: CASSVRAGQNYEQYF; DNA: TGTGCCAGCAGCGTAAGGGCAGGGCAAAACTACGAGCAGTACTTC
V: TRBV27; J: TRBJ2-5; D: NA; size: NA; CDR3: CASMAQSGTQYF; DNA: TGTGCCAGCATGGCCCAGTCTGGGACCCAGTACTTC
V: TRBV11-1; J: TRBJ1-2; D: NA; size: NA; CDR3: CASSSDRRVGYTF; DNA: TGTGCCAGCAGCTCGGACCGTCGGGTTGGGTACACCTTC
V: TRBV5-6; J: TRBJ2-1; D: TRBD2; size: NA; CDR3: CASSFTSAYNEQFF; DNA: TGTGCCAGCAGCTTTACTAGCGCCTACAATGAGCAGTTCTTC
V: TRBV14; J: TRBJ2-5; D: NA; size: NA; CDR3: CASSEARVGKTQYF; DNA: TGTGCCAGCAGCGAAGCCAGGGTCGGGAAGACCCAGTACTTC
V: TRBV30; J: TRBJ2-2; D: TRBD1; size: once; CDR3: CAWTGGPGELFF; DNA: TGTGCCTGGACAGGGGGACCCGGGGAGCTGTTTTTT
V: TRBV28; J: TRBJ2-7; D: NA; size: NA; CDR3: CASSFRGPREQYF; DNA: TGTGCCAGCAGTTTCAGAGGGCCTCGGGAGCAGTACTTC
V: TRBV27; J: TRBJ2-7; D: TRBD2; size: few; CDR3: CASSFPGLGYYEQYF; DNA: TGTGCCAGCAGTTTTCCGGGACTAGGTTACTACGAGCAGTACTTC
V: TRBV30; J: TRBJ2-7; D: TRBD2; size: NA; CDR3: CAWTGGVSGNSYEQYF; DNA: TGTGCCTGGACCGGGGGGGTGTCCGGGAATTCCTACGAGCAGTACTTC